The 20 T cell receptor beta chains presented below share a single source sample, sequenced in a study of CD8 T cells in ankylosing spondylitis. TCRdb reanalysed the 5' RACE reads using MiXCR and keeps one entry per CDR3 protein. The sample gives about 180,000 distinct CDR3 sequences, roughly 10% of which show up once; more than 12% is in the top ten. The specimen was blood, either unsorted or a sorted T cell fraction (not recorded which). These receptors all stem from a female donor with ankylosing spondylitis or in good health (not recorded which).

This clonotype was seen repeatedly, ten times or more. V gene TRBV12-3 or TRBV12-4 combines with J gene TRBJ1-1, with 7 bases identical to TRBD1. This CDR3 has 13 amino acids. J was trimmed by 5 bases and V by 6 bases; bases with no gene match: 6. DNA of the CDR3: TGTGCCAGCAGGCCGGGACAGAAAACTGAAGCTTTCTTT. It yields the protein CASRPGQKTEAFF.

The J gene is TRBJ2-2, the V gene TRBV6-5; TRBD2 agrees at 10 bases. J lost 2 bases, V lost 2 bases, and 2 bases had no gene match. There are 16 residues in the CDR3. CDR1 is MNHEY and CDR2 is SVGAGI in the germline V gene. In DNA, the CDR3 is TGTGCCAGCAGTTACCGGACTAGCGGAAACACCGGGGAGCTGTTTTTT. This codes for CASSYRTSGNTGELFF.

The table lists this clonotype with a few counts. The chain carries TRBV7-9 and TRBJ2-3; 9 bases are a match to TRBD2. The CDR3 is 15 amino acids. V trimming: 4 bases; J trimming: 5 bases; junction bases outside the gene matches: 7. The germline CDR1 and CDR2 sequences are SEHNR and FQNEAQ (reference sequence). The CDR3 sequence: CASSSPSLAGDTQYF. Here the CDR3 DNA reads TGTGCCAGCAGCTCCCCCTCACTAGCGGGAGATACGCAGTATTTT.

There are a few counts of this clonotype. The chain carries TRBV6-5 and TRBJ2-7, with TRBD1 matching 7 bases. CDR1 and CDR2 (germline): MNHEY, SVGAGI. V dropped 2 bases and J dropped 5; count of bases not matched to a gene: 6. The CDR3 consists of 14 residues. The CDR3 nucleotides read TGTGCCAGCAGTTACGTGACAGGGTCGGACGAGCAGTACTTC. Its protein product is CASSYVTGSDEQYF.

There are many counts of this clonotype. The rearrangement uses TRBV4-3 and TRBJ2-3; D is undetermined. The germline V gene encodes CDR1 LGHNA and CDR2 YSLEER. There are 14 residues in the CDR3. Trimming cost V 1 base and J 3 bases, with 8 bases left between them. CDR3 coding DNA: TGCGCCAGCAGCCAAGGAAGAGAAACAGATACGCAGTATTTT. Amino acids: CASSQGRETDTQYF.

There are a few counts of this clonotype. J is TRBJ2-1 and V is TRBV12-3 or TRBV12-4; 8 nucleotides line up with TRBD2. Trimming removed 3 bases from V and 6 bases from J; junction bases left unmatched: 4. The CDR3 runs 14 residues. CDR3 bases: TGTGCCAGCAGTTTCCTTAGCGGGACCAATGAGCAGTTCTTC. Protein: CASSFLSGTNEQFF.

The sample holds many counts of this clonotype. V and J are TRBV20-1 and TRBJ2-5, with 7 bases that match TRBD2. The CDR3 totals 14 residues. Per the germline V gene, CDR1 is DFQATT and CDR2 is SNEGSKA (reference sequence). Trimming removed 7 bases from V and 5 bases from J; junction bases left unmatched: 13. The CDR3 DNA sequence: TGCAGTGTCAGGAGGCGGGAGATATGGGAGACCCAGTACTTC. This codes for CSVRRREIWETQYF.

With regard to this clonotype: One junction end disagrees with the germline gene, perhaps due to a read error. The chain has TRBV4-3 and TRBJ2-1; TRBD2 aligns across 12 bases. Germline CDR1 LGHNA, CDR2 YSLEER. The CDR3 extends over 18 amino acids. CDR3 sequence reads: CASSQEATSGSIYDEQFF. CDR3 in DNA: TGCGCCAGCAGCCAAGAGGCGACTAGCGGGAGTATCTACGATGAGCAGTTCTTC.

The J gene is TRBJ1-5, the V gene TRBV27; D unresolved. Germline V gives CDR1 MNHEY, CDR2 SMNVEV (reference sequence). Trimming removed 10 bases at V and 5 bases at J, with 15 bases between. The CDR3 loop spans 13 amino acids. CDR3 residues: CATSQRGDQPQHF. The DNA of the CDR3 is TGTGCCACCTCACAACGGGGAGATCAGCCCCAGCATTTT.

This clonotype has at least ten counts. The chain is built from TRBV15 and TRBJ2-2; 7 nucleotides line up with TRBD1. Trimming took 1 base from V and 6 from J; bases not matched to a gene: 5. The CDR3 spans 15 residues. CDR1 and CDR2 (germline): LNHNV, YYDKDF (reference sequence). The CDR3: CATSRGRGGPGELFF. The CDR3 DNA reads TGTGCCACCAGCAGAGGACGAGGGGGCCCCGGGGAGCTGTTTTTT.

The rearrangement joins TRBV28 to TRBJ2-1, with unresolved D. This CDR3 spans 16 amino acids. V was cut by 6 bases and J by 3 bases, with 18 bases left in between. Germline lookup yields CDR1 MDHEN and CDR2 SYDVKM. CDR3 residues: CASSSGLGCDYNEQFF. In nucleotides, the CDR3 is TGTGCCAGCAGCTCCGGCCTCGGCTGCGACTACAATGAGCAGTTCTTC.

The rearrangement joins TRBV5-1 to TRBJ2-6; D gene unclear. The V end was cut by 7 bases, the J end by 1 base, with 3 bases between. Germline V gene data show CDR1 as SGHRS and CDR2 as YFSETQ. This CDR3 is 12 amino acids long. CDR3 DNA: TGCGCCAGCGTATCTGGGGCCAACGTCCTGACTTTC. Residues: CASVSGANVLTF.

This clonotype was seen a few times. This chain uses TRBV29-1 with TRBJ2-3; TRBD2 agrees at 14 bases. Losses at the gene ends were 5 bases for V and 5 bases for J; bases not matched to a gene: 3. The CDR3 length is 14 residues. Germline values: CDR1 SQVTM, CDR2 ANQGSEA. This chain's CDR3 is CSVPTSGREDTQYF. CDR3 in DNA: TGCAGCGTTCCGACTAGCGGGAGGGAAGATACGCAGTATTTT.

This clonotype appeared many times. In nucleotides, the CDR3 is TGCGCCAGCAGCTTGGGCAGCTTATCCGGGGAGCTGTTTTTT. It encodes CASSLGSLSGELFF. V gene TRBV5-1 combines with J gene TRBJ2-2; no firm D call. CDR3 length: 14 amino acids. Germline V CDR1 and CDR2: SGHRS, YFSETQ. V lost 0 bases and J lost 6, with 9 bases in between.

This clonotype was recorded at least ten times. This chain joins TRBV12-3 or TRBV12-4 and TRBJ2-1; 8 bases match TRBD2. V lost 6 bases, J lost 3 bases, and 4 bases stayed unmatched. The length of the CDR3 is 14 residues. Written as DNA, the CDR3 is TGTGCCAGCAGAGGAGCGGGAGTCTACAATGAGCAGTTCTTC. Protein sequence: CASRGAGVYNEQFF.

Points on this clonotype: One end of the junction fails to match germline, which may point to a read error. The V and J genes are TRBV20-1 and TRBJ2-1, with D possibly being TRBD2 (6 bases). The germline V gene encodes CDR1 DFQATT and CDR2 SNEGSKA (reference sequence). This CDR3 spans 15 amino acids. CDR3 DNA: TGCAGTGCTAGCAGTCCAGGCGGGAAAAACAATGAGCAGCTCTTC. Translated, it gives CSASSPGGKNNEQLF.

This clonotype was seen at least ten times. The chain has TRBV2 and TRBJ2-2; D ambiguous. CDR3 size: 11 residues. V shed 5 bases and J shed 7 bases, with 5 bases lying between them. Germline CDR1 reads SNHLY; CDR2 reads FYNNEI. The CDR3, as DNA: TGTGCCAGCAGTCGAGGCGGGGAGCTGTTTTTT. Translating gives CASSRGGELFF.

This clonotype has only one observation. The chain links TRBV28 to TRBJ2-7, with TRBD1 matching over 9 bases. V lost 7 bases, J lost 7 bases, and 14 bases stayed unmatched. The CDR3 contains 15 residues. The germline V gene has CDR1 MDHEN and CDR2 SYDVKM. The CDR3 reads CASTDQGQGGLEQYF. The DNA for the CDR3 is TGTGCCAGCACGGATCAGGGACAGGGAGGGTTGGAGCAGTACTTC.

This clonotype was found a few times. The CDR3 nucleotides read TGTGCCAGCAGCGGAAACCGGGGGAATGAGCAGTTCTTC. The encoded protein is CASSGNRGNEQFF. J is TRBJ2-1 and V is TRBV9, with D maybe TRBD2 (6 bases). Looked up from germline, CDR1 is SGDLS and CDR2 is YYNGEE. V shed 3 bases and J shed 7 bases, with 11 bases lying between them. The CDR3 has 13 residues.

The chain employs TRBV29-1 and TRBJ1-1; 9 positions match TRBD1. The CDR3 runs 14 residues. With V trimmed by 6 bases and J by 4 bases, 9 bases remained unmatched. The V gene's germline CDR1 is SQVTM and CDR2 ANQGSEA. Written as DNA, the CDR3 is TGCAGCGTGGATTCGGGACAGGGCGTCACTGAAGCTTTCTTT. The encoded protein is CSVDSGQGVTEAFF.